Below are 30 T cell receptor beta chains sequenced from a single sample in a study of blood T cells in healthy people across ages. A sample-barcoded 5' primer and a J-beta primer mix were used in a second PCR of about 6 to 11 cycles. From the 5' RACE reads, TCRdb called clonotypes with MiXCR, one entry per CDR3 protein. This sample has 450,000 to 600,000 distinct CDR3 sequences, with about 25% found just once. In addition, the sample was reused for a study of T cells of mothers and their children.

What was sequenced was blood. These receptors were taken from a boy under 10 years old in good health.

The V call is TRBV12-3 or TRBV12-4, the J call TRBJ1-2, with unresolved D. Trimming pared 6 bases from V and 7 bases from J, leaving 9 bases between. The CDR3 loop spans 11 amino acids. The CDR3 spells CASRWLGGYTF. In nucleotides, the CDR3 is TGTGCCAGCAGGTGGCTTGGTGGCTACACCTTC.

V and J are TRBV7-2 and TRBJ2-3, with 7 bases that match TRBD1. J lost 1 base, V lost 5 bases, and 6 bases had no gene match. Germline values: CDR1 SGHTA, CDR2 FQGNSA. The CDR3 extends over 15 amino acids. The CDR3 bases are TGTGCCAGCAGCCGCAGACAGGGCCGCACAGATACGCAGTATTTT. Encoded protein: CASSRRQGRTDTQYF. The whole variable domain, remainder taken from reference TRBV7-2 and TRBJ2-3, is GAGVSQSPSNKVTEKGKDVELRCDPISGHTALYWYRQSLGQGLEFLIYFQGNSAPDKSGLPSDRFSAERTGGSVSTLTIQRTQQEDSAVYLCASSRRQGRTDTQYFGPGTRLTVL.

This chain joins TRBV5-1 and TRBJ1-4; tentative D call: TRBD1 (5 bases). The CDR3 has 14 amino acids. Deletions cut 4 bases from V and 3 bases from J, with 10 bases between. Per the germline V gene, CDR1 is SGHRS and CDR2 is YFSETQ. CDR3 DNA sequence: TGCGCCAGCAGCGAAGGGACTCCTAATGAAAAACTGTTTTTT. This sequence encodes CASSEGTPNEKLFF.

There are a few counts of this clonotype. This sequence joins TRBV9 and TRBJ2-1; possibly TRBD1 for D (7 bases). Trimming left V 4 bases short and J 3 bases short, with 17 bases between. From germline, CDR1 is SGDLS and CDR2 YYNGEE. The CDR3 length is 16 residues. CDR3 region: CASSTPGGMIYNEQFF. CDR3 bases: TGTGCCAGCAGCACACCAGGGGGGATGATCTACAATGAGCAGTTCTTC.

This clonotype occurred a few times. The J gene is TRBJ1-5, the V gene TRBV12-3 or TRBV12-4; D remains unclear. The CDR3 is made up of 16 amino acids. V lost 2 bases and J 0 bases, leaving 11 bases between the germline ends. The CDR3 loop is CASSLSYANSNQPQHF. CDR3 bases: TGTGCCAGCAGTTTATCTTACGCGAATAGCAATCAGCCCCAGCATTTT.

The rearrangement uses TRBV12-3 or TRBV12-4 and TRBJ2-1; 8 nucleotides align to TRBD1. The CDR3 is made up of 15 amino acids. With 6 bases clipped from V and 4 bases from J, the junction kept 8 bases outside the gene matches. In DNA form, the CDR3 reads TGTGCCAGCAGCCCCCGACAGGGGCGATACAATGAGCAGTTCTTC. Its protein product is CASSPRQGRYNEQFF.

This clonotype was seen only a few times. V gene TRBV6-2 or TRBV6-3 combines with J gene TRBJ2-7, with a possible D match to TRBD1 (6 bases). Germline V gene sequence: CDR1 MNHEY, CDR2 SVGEGT. This CDR3 is built from 13 residues. V was shortened by 7 bases and J by 0 bases, with 10 bases between the two germline ends. CDR3 DNA sequence: TGTGCCAGCAAGTCAGGGGACTCCTACGAGCAGTACTTC. This encodes CASKSGDSYEQYF.

This sequence joins TRBV9 and TRBJ2-1, with 8 nucleotides matching TRBD2. V gave up 4 bases and J gave up 3 bases; unmatched junction bases: 3. Germline V gene sequence: CDR1 SGDLS, CDR2 YYNGEE. This CDR3 has 14 amino acids. The CDR3 DNA is TGTGCCAGCAGCACCGGGAGGGACTACAATGAGCAGTTCTTC. As protein: CASSTGRDYNEQFF.

The rearrangement uses TRBV24-1 and TRBJ2-6; D remains ambiguous. In germline, CDR1 is KGHDR, CDR2 SFDVKD. The CDR3 sequence is 11 residues long. The CDR3 bases are TGTGCAACGTGTGGGGCCAACGTCCTGACTTTC. Translated: CATCGANVLTF.

V usage is TRBV6-6 and J usage is TRBJ2-1; 8 bases line up with TRBD2. Germline V gene sequence: CDR1 MNHNY, CDR2 SVGAGI (reference sequence). Trimming took 3 bases from V and 4 from J; bases not matched to a gene: 8. The CDR3 length is 16 residues. CDR3 nucleotides: TGTGCCAGCAGTTATGAAGCGGGAGCGGGATACAATGAGCAGTTCTTC. As protein: CASSYEAGAGYNEQFF.

The chain recombines TRBV4-3 with TRBJ2-1; 7 bases agree with TRBD2. V shed 0 bases, J shed 4 bases, and the junction held 15 bases outside the gene matches. CDR1 and CDR2 from the germline V gene are LGHNA and YSLEER. There are 19 residues in the CDR3. In DNA form, the CDR3 reads TGCGCCAGCAGCCAAGATCGGGGGTTCACGGGAGGCCCGTACAATGAGCAGTTCTTC. Its translation is CASSQDRGFTGGPYNEQFF.

The V and J genes are TRBV21-1 and TRBJ2-7; TRBD2, the table's D call, lacks a check against the DNA. TRBV21-1 is recorded as a pseudogene. The CDR3 runs to 15 residues. CDR3 sequence (DNA): TGTGCCAGCAGCAAAGTGGAGGACAGATCCTACGAGCAGTACTTC. This codes for CASSKVEDRSYEQYF.

The chain uses TRBV11-1 and TRBJ2-5, with D possibly being TRBD1 or TRBD2 (6 bases each). CDR1 SGHAT and CDR2 FQDESV come from the germline V gene (reference sequence). The V and J ends lost 2 bases and 0 bases respectively, with 10 bases between them. The CDR3 consists of 15 residues. Written as DNA, the CDR3 is TGTGCCAGCAGCTTATTGGGGGGCCACCAAGAGACCCAGTACTTC. Its protein is CASSLLGGHQETQYF.

The table lists this clonotype with a count of one. This chain joins TRBV4-3 and TRBJ2-1, with a weak D call TRBD2 (6 bases). The ends were cut back, 1 base at V and 4 bases at J, with 14 bases in the middle. This CDR3 contains 16 residues. Germline lookup yields CDR1 LGHNA and CDR2 YSLEER. In DNA, the CDR3 is TGCGCCAGCAGCCAAGCGTCGGGGGAGCCATACAATGAGCAGTTCTTC. Translating it yields CASSQASGEPYNEQFF.

The rearrangement joins TRBV2 to TRBJ1-3; no clear D. Germline values: CDR1 SNHLY, CDR2 FYNNEI. The CDR3 is 15 amino acids. Trimming cost V 3 bases and J 0 bases, with 9 bases left between them. The CDR3 DNA is TGTGCCAGCAGTGACCTACAGAGCTCTGGAAACACCATATATTTT. Translation gives CASSDLQSSGNTIYF.

This clonotype was seen only a few times. The chain couples TRBV14 to TRBJ2-5; D gene uncertain. The J call may be wrong; the DNA end is better matched by TRBJ2-1. Germline V gene sequence: CDR1 SGHDN, CDR2 FVKESK. The CDR3 is 16 residues long. CDR3 nucleotides: TGTGCCAGCAGCCAAGGGCTAATGCGGTGGTACAATGAGCAGTTCTTC. Its translation is CASSQGLMRWYNEQFF.

J is TRBJ1-2 and V is TRBV4-1; weak D call: TRBD1 (5 bases). CDR1 is MGHRA, CDR2 YSYEKL, per germline. V was cut by 3 bases and J by 1 base, with 21 bases left in between. The CDR3 runs 18 residues. The CDR3 DNA reads as TGCGCCAGCAGCCATGGAGACGGGACGGGATTTTTTAACTATGGCTACACCTTC. As protein: CASSHGDGTGFFNYGYTF.

This clonotype was counted between two and nine times. J is TRBJ2-5 and V is TRBV12-3 or TRBV12-4; 8 positions match TRBD2. The CDR3 extends over 13 amino acids. The V gene end was trimmed by 6 bases and the J gene end by 4 bases; junction bases not matched to a gene: 4. Written as DNA, the CDR3 is TGTGCCAGCAGCGGGACTAGGAGAGAGACCCAGTACTTC. It encodes CASSGTRRETQYF.

The rearrangement uses TRBV5-1 and TRBJ2-5, with D perhaps TRBD1 (5 bases). The ends were cut back, 7 bases at V and 11 bases at J, with 21 bases in the middle. Per germline, CDR1 SGHRS and CDR2 YFSETQ. This CDR3 contains 13 residues. The CDR3 region has the DNA TGCGCCAGCGCCGACGGACACTTGGGTGAGCAGTACTTC. Translated: CASADGHLGEQYF.

This chain uses TRBV14 with TRBJ2-1; D gene unclear. CDR1 and CDR2 (germline): SGHDN, FVKESK. V was clipped by 4 bases and J by 0 bases, with 16 bases between them. This CDR3 region has 17 residues. The CDR3 bases are TGTGCCAGCAGCCGCAACCCTGGCTCCAGCTCCTACAATGAGCAGTTCTTC. Residues: CASSRNPGSSSYNEQFF.

The genes are TRBV7-9 and TRBJ2-1; 10 nucleotides match TRBD2. The CDR3 extends over 14 amino acids. V trimming: 3 bases; J trimming: 9 bases; junction bases outside the gene matches: 5. CDR1 is SEHNR and CDR2 is FQNEAQ in the germline V gene (reference sequence). CDR3 bases: TGTGCCAGCAGCTTCCCTAGCGGGAGTGGTGAGCAGTTCTTC. It is translated as CASSFPSGSGEQFF.

As concerns this clonotype: A far larger clone is one base from this, pointing to a likely read error. The J gene is TRBJ2-3, the V gene TRBV7-9; D is unclear. In germline, CDR1 is SEHNR, CDR2 FQNEAQ (reference sequence). V was trimmed by 4 bases and J by 5 bases, leaving 4 bases between them. CDR3 length: 11 amino acids. CDR3 DNA sequence: TGTGCCAGCAGCTCCAAAGATACGCAGTATTTT. This gives the protein CASSSKDTQYF. Filled out from reference TRBV7-9 and TRBJ2-3, the complete variable domain reads DTGVSQNPRHKITKRGQNVTFRCDPISEHNRLYWYRQTLGQGPEFLTYFQNEAQLEKSRLLSDRFSAERPKGSFSTLEIQRTEQGDSAMYLCASSSKDTQYFGPGTRLTVL.

The chain carries TRBV12-3 or TRBV12-4 and TRBJ2-5; perhaps TRBD1 as D (6 bases). The J call could be wrong; TRBJ2-1 is a better fit for the DNA end. The CDR3 covers 14 residues. CDR3 DNA sequence: TGTGCCAGCAGTTCTGGACAGAGCCGCAATGAGCAGTTCTTC. Protein: CASSSGQSRNEQFF.

The gene calls are TRBV24-1 and TRBJ1-2; TRBD1 agrees at 10 bases. The CDR3 has 14 residues. Looked up from germline, CDR1 is KGHDR and CDR2 is SFDVKD. The junction had 8 bases not matched to a gene; V was cut back by 4 bases and J by 10 bases. CDR3 bases: TGTGCCACCAGTGAAGAGACAGGGGGCTGGGTCTACACCTTC. This gives the protein CATSEETGGWVYTF.

The chain employs TRBV7-9 and TRBJ2-7, with 8 bases lining up with TRBD2. Per the germline V gene, CDR1 is SEHNR and CDR2 is FQNEAQ (reference sequence). Trimming at V came to 8 bases and at J to 0 bases, leaving 6 bases not matched to a gene. This CDR3 comprises 14 residues. The DNA for the CDR3 is TGTGCCAGCGCGGGGGGCCCAAGCTCCTACGAGCAGTACTTC. Its translation: CASAGGPSSYEQYF.

The chain couples TRBV6-2 or TRBV6-3 to TRBJ2-3, with 9 nucleotides matching TRBD2. V lost 1 base to trimming and J lost 4 bases; unmatched junction nucleotides: 3. The germline V gene encodes CDR1 MNHEY and CDR2 SVGEGT. This CDR3 has 15 residues. DNA for the CDR3: TGTGCCAGCAGTTACTTAGCGGGAGCGCCAGATACGCAGTATTTT. This codes for CASSYLAGAPDTQYF.

This clonotype was detected only once. The chain combines TRBV20-1 with TRBJ2-5; 10 bases line up with TRBD1. This CDR3 is built from 16 residues. CDR1 and CDR2 (germline): DFQATT, SNEGSKA (reference sequence). Trimming removed 3 bases from V and 1 base from J; junction bases left unmatched: 8. CDR3 nucleotides: TGCAGTGCTAGTGATACGGGACAGGGGACCCAAGAGACCCAGTACTTC. As protein: CSASDTGQGTQETQYF.

The V and J genes are TRBV9 and TRBJ2-5, with TRBD2 identical over 8 bases. CDR1 SGDLS and CDR2 YYNGEE come from the germline V gene. V shed 3 bases, J shed 0 bases, and the junction held 7 bases outside the gene matches. The CDR3 runs to 16 residues. DNA for the CDR3: TGTGCCAGCAGCGCCGGGGGGGGGCCGTACCAAGAGACCCAGTACTTC. Its translation is CASSAGGGPYQETQYF.

This clonotype was found a few times. V is TRBV4-1 and J is TRBJ2-1; D is uncertain. Deletions cut 0 bases from V and 0 bases from J, with 9 bases between. The CDR3 is 16 residues long. CDR1 and CDR2 from the germline V gene are MGHRA and YSYEKL. The CDR3 nucleotides read TGCGCCAGCAGCCAAGAAAAGCTGAGCTCCTACAATGAGCAGTTCTTC. It translates to CASSQEKLSSYNEQFF.

V usage is TRBV7-3 and J usage is TRBJ1-3; D is perhaps TRBD1 (5 bases). Germline values: CDR1 SGHTA, CDR2 FQGTGA. The ends were cut back, 1 base at V and 3 bases at J, with 13 bases in the middle. The CDR3 has 16 residues. The CDR3 region is CASSLNGGAHGNTIYF. DNA for the CDR3: TGTGCCAGCAGCTTAAATGGGGGAGCGCATGGAAACACCATATATTTT.